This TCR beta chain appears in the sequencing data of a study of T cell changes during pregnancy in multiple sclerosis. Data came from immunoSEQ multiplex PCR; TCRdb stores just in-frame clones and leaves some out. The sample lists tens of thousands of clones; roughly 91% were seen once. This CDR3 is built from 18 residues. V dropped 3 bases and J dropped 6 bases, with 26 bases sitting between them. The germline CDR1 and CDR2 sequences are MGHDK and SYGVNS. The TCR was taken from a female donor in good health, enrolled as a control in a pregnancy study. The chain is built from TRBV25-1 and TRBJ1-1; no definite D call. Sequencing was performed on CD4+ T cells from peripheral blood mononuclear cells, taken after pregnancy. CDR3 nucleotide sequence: TGTGCCAGCAGTGATTCTCCCACCCGGACTCACCTCCCCGCTGAAGCTTTCTTT. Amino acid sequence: CASSDSPTRTHLPAEAFF.